This passage covers 30 T cell receptor beta chains from one sample sequenced in a study of T cells after yellow fever vaccination (dated by TCRdb to between 2018 and 2021). Library generation was performed with 5' RACE. The run used an Illumina HiSeq 2500. TCRdb itself trimmed the public reads at Q25 with fastp, ran MiXCR and retained productive beta chains. Every CDR3 protein is listed once, alongside the most common genes and DNA of its rows. The sample table records approximately 260,000 distinct CDR3 sequences; 10% to 15% of these occur just once. Together, the top ten hold roughly 0.5% of the sample. Per the publication, the treatment or condition label means: live attenuated yellow fever vaccine strain. Here the sequenced sample was CD4+ T cells sorted from PBMCs, taken 45 days after the yellow fever booster vaccination. The receptors were gathered from a man aged 25-45 years who received the YFV17D yellow fever vaccine.

This rearrangement joins TRBV2 to TRBJ1-2; 9 bases line up with TRBD1. Germline V gives CDR1 SNHLY, CDR2 FYNNEI. CDR3 length: 15 amino acids. The V and J ends lost 4 bases and 8 bases, in that order; junction bases with no gene match: 11. CDR3 in DNA: TGTGCCAGCAGTGTTTCGGGACAGGGCACGAGGGGCTACACCTTC. Protein product: CASSVSGQGTRGYTF. Variable domain in full (rest from reference TRBV2 and TRBJ1-2): EPEVTQTPSHQVTQMGQEVILRCVPISNHLYFYWYRQILGQKVEFLVSFYNNEISEKSEIFDDQFSVERPDGSNFTLKIRSTKLEDSAMYFCASSVSGQGTRGYTFGSGTRLTVV.

This clonotype was seen only a few times. This sequence joins TRBV20-1 and TRBJ2-1, with D possibly matching TRBD2 (6 bases). V shed 0 bases and J shed 3 bases, with 12 bases lying between them. The CDR3 contains 15 residues. Germline lookup yields CDR1 DFQATT and CDR2 SNEGSKA (reference sequence). CDR3 sequence: CSARDGGGGYNEQFF. The CDR3 DNA is TGCAGTGCTAGAGATGGGGGAGGTGGCTACAATGAGCAGTTCTTC.

Only a few counts were recorded for this clonotype. The genes are TRBV7-2 and TRBJ2-3; unclear D gene. The CDR3 covers 13 residues. CDR1 is SGHTA and CDR2 is FQGNSA in the germline V gene. Trimming pared 7 bases from V and 2 bases from J, leaving 10 bases between. The CDR3 region is CASTRDLTDTQYF. In DNA, the CDR3 is TGTGCCAGCACTAGAGACCTCACAGATACGCAGTATTTT.

This clonotype was seen repeatedly, ten times or more. The chain couples TRBV27 to TRBJ1-5; 11 bases are shared with TRBD1. The CDR3 loop spans 19 amino acids. Germline V gene data show CDR1 as MNHEY and CDR2 as SMNVEV (reference sequence). The V gene end was trimmed by 5 bases and the J gene end by 2 bases; junction bases not matched to a gene: 14. CDR3 amino acids: CASSRRRDRGEAGNQPQHF. The CDR3 DNA reads TGTGCCAGCAGTCGGAGACGGGACAGGGGGGAGGCGGGCAATCAGCCCCAGCATTTT.

The V and J genes are TRBV3-1 and TRBJ2-3, with 7 nucleotides matching TRBD2. Germline CDR1 LGHDT, CDR2 YNNKEL (reference sequence). The CDR3 runs 17 residues. The V and J ends lost 4 bases and 0 bases, in that order; junction bases with no gene match: 10. CDR3 nucleotide sequence: TGTGCCAGCAGCCTGCCCACTAGCGACCATAGCACAGATACGCAGTATTTT. Amino acids: CASSLPTSDHSTDTQYF.

The chain links TRBV7-8 to TRBJ2-5; maybe TRBD1 (8 bases). The germline CDR1 and CDR2 sequences are SGHVS and FQNEAQ. Trimming left V 5 bases short and J 3 bases short, with 16 bases between. The CDR3 consists of 15 residues. DNA of the CDR3: TGTGCCAGCAGCGGCCGGACAGGGAGGGAAGAGACCCAGTACTTC. This translates into CASSGRTGREETQYF.

The gene calls are TRBV7-2 and TRBJ1-5; a possible D gene is TRBD1 (6 bases). CDR1 is SGHTA, CDR2 FQGNSA, per germline. V was pared by 1 base and J by 3 bases, with 7 bases between. CDR3 length: 14 amino acids. The chain's CDR3 is CASSLGTVNQPQHF. As DNA, the CDR3 is TGTGCCAGCAGCTTAGGGACAGTCAATCAGCCCCAGCATTTT.

The rearrangement joins TRBV7-2 to TRBJ1-5; D gene unclear. CDR3 length: 14 residues. Trimming left V 5 bases short and J 0 bases short, with 8 bases between. The germline gives CDR1 SGHTA, CDR2 FQGNSA. CDR3 nucleotides: TGTGCCAGCAGCCGGTACCTTAGCAATCAGCCCCAGCATTTT. Translating gives CASSRYLSNQPQHF. The variable domain in full, completed from reference TRBV7-2 and TRBJ1-5, reads GAGVSQSPSNKVTEKGKDVELRCDPISGHTALYWYRQSLGQGLEFLIYFQGNSAPDKSGLPSDRFSAERTGGSVSTLTIQRTQQEDSAVYLCASSRYLSNQPQHFGDGTRLSIL.

This clonotype came up a few times. This rearrangement joins TRBV5-6 to TRBJ2-5; a possible D gene is TRBD2 (6 bases). V was shortened by 0 bases and J by 5 bases, with 11 bases between the two germline ends. Germline values: CDR1 SGHDT, CDR2 YYEEEE. The CDR3 extends over 14 amino acids. The CDR3 DNA follows: TGTGCCAGCAGCTTGGAGGGACTGGGGGAGACCCAGTACTTC. Encoded protein: CASSLEGLGETQYF.

This sequence joins TRBV30 and TRBJ2-1, with D tentatively TRBD2 (6 bases). CDR3 length: 12 amino acids. V lost 3 bases to trimming and J lost 6 bases, with 9 bases between them. From germline, CDR1 is GTSNPN and CDR2 SVGIG (reference sequence). The CDR3 loop is CAWSRERNEQFF. The CDR3 DNA reads TGTGCCTGGAGCCGGGAGCGCAATGAGCAGTTCTTC.

The CDR3 loop reads CASSESLGGNTGELFF. CDR3 DNA: TGTGCCAGCAGTGAATCCCTGGGGGGGAACACCGGGGAGCTGTTTTTT. The chain links TRBV25-1 to TRBJ2-2; perhaps TRBD2 as D (6 bases). V was pared by 1 base and J by 1 base, with 10 bases between. The germline V gene encodes CDR1 MGHDK and CDR2 SYGVNS. This CDR3 comprises 16 residues.

This clonotype was counted many times. The V call is TRBV20-1, the J call TRBJ2-5, with 12 nucleotides matching TRBD2. V was clipped by 6 bases and J by 4 bases; unmatched bases: 0. Germline V lookup: CDR1 DFQATT, CDR2 SNEGSKA (reference sequence). This CDR3 contains 12 residues. DNA for the CDR3: TGCAGTGCACTAGCGGGAGGAGAGACCCAGTACTTC. The encoded protein is CSALAGGETQYF.

This clonotype has a handful of counts. V and J are TRBV20-1 and TRBJ2-7, with D unclear. This CDR3 contains 13 residues. V was shortened by 0 bases and J by 6 bases, with 12 bases between the two germline ends. CDR1 is DFQATT and CDR2 is SNEGSKA in the germline V gene (reference sequence). The CDR3 DNA is TGCAGTGCTAGAGAAGTAATGTGGGGCGAGCAGTACTTC. This gives the protein CSAREVMWGEQYF.

This clonotype was counted only a few times. As DNA, the CDR3 is TGCAGTGCTAGACCCGACACGGGACTAGCTGCTAGCACAGATACGCAGTATTTT. It codes for CSARPDTGLAASTDTQYF. The chain has TRBV20-1 and TRBJ2-3; 9 nucleotides agree with TRBD2. Trimming at V came to 2 bases and at J to 0 bases, leaving 12 bases not matched to a gene. Germline values: CDR1 DFQATT, CDR2 SNEGSKA (reference sequence). The CDR3 totals 18 residues.

A few counts support this clonotype. The J gene is TRBJ1-2, the V gene TRBV7-9, with a weak D call TRBD1 (5 bases). The germline V and J ends were trimmed by 5 bases and 8 bases, with 12 bases remaining between them. The CDR3 spans 12 residues. Germline V lookup: CDR1 SEHNR, CDR2 FQNEAQ (reference sequence). Written as DNA, the CDR3 is TGTGCCAGCAGCACCCAGGGTGAGGGCTACACCTTC. The encoded protein is CASSTQGEGYTF. Supplemented by reference TRBV7-9 and TRBJ1-2, the full variable domain reads DTGVSQNPRHKITKRGQNVTFRCDPISEHNRLYWYRQTLGQGPEFLTYFQNEAQLEKSRLLSDRFSAERPKGSFSTLEIQRTEQGDSAMYLCASSTQGEGYTFGSGTRLTVV.

The V and J genes are TRBV7-2 and TRBJ1-5; unclear D gene. The CDR3 runs to 12 residues. The V gene's germline CDR1 is SGHTA and CDR2 FQGNSA. V lost 3 bases and J lost 4, with 4 bases in between. The CDR3 loop reads CASSFLNQPQHF. CDR3 sequence (DNA): TGTGCCAGCAGCTTCCTAAATCAGCCCCAGCATTTT.

In this sample, this clonotype turned up a few times. This chain links TRBV12-3 or TRBV12-4 with TRBJ2-3; D ambiguous. Trimming removed 7 bases from V and 8 bases from J, with 16 bases in between. The length of the CDR3 is 13 residues. The CDR3 DNA reads as TGTGCCAGCACGTTCCTTGGGCCAGGTACGCAGTATTTT. This gives the protein CASTFLGPGTQYF.

The chain carries TRBV3-1 and TRBJ2-6; the D is unclear. Germline V CDR1 and CDR2: LGHDT, YNNKEL (reference sequence). Between the trimmed V and J ends, which lost 5 bases and 4 bases, there was a span of 6 bases. The CDR3 extends over 13 amino acids. The CDR3 DNA sequence: TGTGCCAGCAGCTATGAGGGGGCCAACGTCCTGACTTTC. It yields the protein CASSYEGANVLTF.

In this sample, this clonotype turned up a few times. The chain carries TRBV20-1 and TRBJ2-2; D possibly corresponds to TRBD1 (5 bases). The CDR3 length is 16 residues. Germline V lookup: CDR1 DFQATT, CDR2 SNEGSKA (reference sequence). The germline V and J ends were trimmed by 0 bases and 2 bases, with 13 bases remaining between them. The CDR3 loop reads CSARDQGQGNTGELFF. In DNA, the CDR3 is TGCAGTGCTAGAGATCAAGGTCAGGGAAACACCGGGGAGCTGTTTTTT.

The V call is TRBV19, the J call TRBJ2-1; tentatively, D is TRBD1 or TRBD2 (5 bases each). Trimming shortened V by 4 bases and J by 3 bases, and 13 bases separated the two germline ends. Germline assignment: CDR1 LNHDA and CDR2 SQIVND (reference sequence). CDR3 length equals 15 residues. The CDR3 sequence is CASSNRDRHYNEQFF. The CDR3 DNA sequence: TGTGCCAGTAGTAACCGGGACCGACACTACAATGAGCAGTTCTTC. Using reference TRBV19 and TRBJ2-1 for the parts outside the CDR3, the full variable domain is DGGITQSPKYLFRKEGQNVTLSCEQNLNHDAMYWYRQDPGQGLRLIYYSQIVNDFQKGDIAEGYSVSREKKESFPLTVTSAQKNPTAFYLCASSNRDRHYNEQFFGPGTRLTVL.

The table lists this clonotype with a few counts. V gene TRBV24-1 combines with J gene TRBJ2-2, with 7 bases lining up with TRBD1. With 7 bases clipped from V and 0 bases from J, the junction kept 4 bases outside the gene matches. The CDR3 length is 15 residues. Per the germline V gene, CDR1 is KGHDR and CDR2 is SFDVKD. The CDR3 is CATSPGQTNTGELFF. DNA for the CDR3: TGTGCCACCAGCCCGGGACAGACGAACACCGGGGAGCTGTTTTTT.

This clonotype has just a few counts. CDR3 sequence: CSARGGPYNEQFF. The CDR3 DNA is TGCAGTGCCCGCGGGGGACCTTACAATGAGCAGTTCTTC. The gene calls are TRBV20-1 and TRBJ2-1, with 7 nucleotides matching TRBD2. The length of the CDR3 is 13 residues. The V segment lost 6 bases and the J segment 4 bases; nucleotides outside the gene matches: 6. Germline V lookup: CDR1 DFQATT, CDR2 SNEGSKA (reference sequence).

This clonotype was counted a few times. The chain links TRBV7-2 to TRBJ2-7; TRBD2 aligns across 8 bases. V lost 4 bases, J lost 6 bases, and 5 bases stayed unmatched. Germline V lookup: CDR1 SGHTA, CDR2 FQGNSA. The CDR3 has 13 residues. DNA of the CDR3: TGTGCCAGCAGCTATCAGCGGGAGACCGAGCAGTACTTC. Its translation is CASSYQRETEQYF.

This clonotype was observed a few times. The chain carries TRBV5-1 and TRBJ2-3; D ambiguous. The V and J ends lost 0 bases and 2 bases respectively, with 10 bases between them. The CDR3 has 15 residues. The V gene's germline CDR1 is SGHRS and CDR2 YFSETQ. The CDR3 is CASSLVLAHTDTQYF. DNA for the CDR3: TGCGCCAGCAGCTTGGTTCTCGCTCACACAGATACGCAGTATTTT. Filled out from reference TRBV5-1 and TRBJ2-3, the complete variable domain reads KAGVTQTPRYLIKTRGQQVTLSCSPISGHRSVSWYQQTPGQGLQFLFEYFSETQRNKGNFPGRFSGRQFSNSRSEMNVSTLELGDSALYLCASSLVLAHTDTQYFGPGTRLTVL.

Only a few counts were recorded for this clonotype. V gene TRBV18 combines with J gene TRBJ1-5, with 8 bases aligning to TRBD1. CDR1 is KGHSH and CDR2 is LQKENI in the germline V gene. Trimming at V came to 6 bases and at J to 7 bases, leaving 11 bases not matched to a gene. The CDR3 is 15 residues long. The CDR3 protein is CASSLSGGVNQPQHF. The CDR3 bases are TGTGCCAGCTCCCTCTCAGGGGGCGTGAACCAGCCCCAGCATTTT.

The chain carries TRBV25-1 and TRBJ2-1; 14 bases are a match to TRBD2. The CDR3 loop spans 15 amino acids. Trimming at V came to 8 bases and at J to 2 bases, leaving 2 bases not matched to a gene. From germline, CDR1 is MGHDK and CDR2 SYGVNS. CDR3 region: CASRTSGRTYNEQFF. In DNA, the CDR3 is TGTGCCAGCCGGACTAGCGGGAGGACCTACAATGAGCAGTTCTTC.

This clonotype was counted many times. The chain couples TRBV12-3 or TRBV12-4 to TRBJ2-1; tentative D call: TRBD1 (6 bases). With 4 bases removed from V and 5 bases from J, the gap between germline ends came to 15 bases. The CDR3 is made up of 15 amino acids. For the CDR3, the DNA is TGTGCCAGCAGTTATGAGCCGGGACACAACAATGAGCAGTTCTTC. This gives the protein CASSYEPGHNNEQFF.

V and J are TRBV6-5 and TRBJ1-2, with D uncertain. The CDR3 length is 12 residues. The V end was cut by 7 bases, the J end by 8 bases, with 14 bases between. Germline-derived CDR1 and CDR2 are MNHEY and SVGAGI. The CDR3 spells CASKGSSRGYTF. DNA of the CDR3: TGTGCCAGCAAGGGTAGCTCCAGGGGCTACACCTTC.

This clonotype was observed a few times. This chain joins TRBV24-1 and TRBJ2-7, with 12 bases fitting TRBD2. Germline CDR1 is KGHDR and CDR2 is SFDVKD. This CDR3 has 15 amino acids. The V segment lost 5 bases and the J segment 7 bases; nucleotides outside the gene matches: 8. CDR3 nucleotide sequence: TGTGCCACCAGTGCCCTGACTAGCGGGAGAAGAGAGCAGTACTTC. Amino acid sequence: CATSALTSGRREQYF.

The chain employs TRBV6-6 and TRBJ2-7; 8 positions agree with TRBD1. The V and J ends lost 5 bases and 5 bases, in that order; junction bases with no gene match: 5. From germline, CDR1 is MNHNY and CDR2 SVGAGI (reference sequence). CDR3 length: 13 amino acids. CDR3: CASSNDRGHEQYF. In DNA, the CDR3 is TGTGCCAGCAGTAACGACAGGGGCCACGAGCAGTACTTC.